The 6 T cell receptor beta chains below come from one sample, sequenced in a study of beta chain features in type 1 diabetes. These receptors have no known antigen. The study's findings and limits: A moderate, significant TCRB CDR3 shortening appeared in type 1 diabetes across four CD4+ subsets.

Expressed TCRB transcripts were sequenced, since all the RNA that had been isolated was reverse transcribed. TCRdb's copy holds only in-frame clones and misses some; the assay was immunoSEQ multiplex PCR. This sample has about 170,000 clones, with 6% to 9% found just once. The sequencing input was central memory CD4+ T cells from blood. The origin of the receptors is a young man with type 1 diabetes.

This rearrangement joins TRBV15 to TRBJ2-7, with D possibly matching TRBD1 (5 bases). V lost 0 bases to trimming and J lost 2 bases, with 14 bases between them. CDR3 size: 16 residues. From germline, CDR1 is LNHNV and CDR2 YYDKDF (reference sequence). CDR3 sequence: CATSRDGVDTPYEQYF. DNA for the CDR3: TGTGCCACCAGCAGAGATGGGGTGGACACCCCCTACGAGCAGTACTTC.

The chain uses TRBV29-1 and TRBJ1-1, with a possible D match to TRBD1 (5 bases). Trimming took 5 bases from V and 2 from J, leaving 24 bases between them. CDR1 and CDR2 (germline): SQVTM, ANQGSEA. CDR3 length equals 17 residues. The CDR3 coding sequence is TGCAGCGTTCAGGGTGGCTTCAGCAAGAAATCCAACACTGAAGCTTTCTTT. This codes for CSVQGGFSKKSNTEAFF.

V gene TRBV6-1 combines with J gene TRBJ1-1; D possibly corresponds to TRBD1 (5 bases). This CDR3 contains 13 residues. The germline V and J ends were trimmed by 6 bases and 2 bases, with 10 bases remaining between them. Germline CDR1 reads MNHNS; CDR2 reads SASEGT. CDR3 DNA sequence: TGTGCCAGCAGAGTTGACAGAAACACTGAAGCTTTCTTT. Its protein is CASRVDRNTEAFF.

This clone turned up a few times. The chain has TRBV11-2 and TRBJ2-5, with TRBD2 matching over 8 bases. Germline V gene sequence: CDR1 SGHAT, CDR2 FQNNGV. CDR3 length equals 16 residues. V shed 1 base and J 2 bases; nucleotides not matched to a gene: 6. The CDR3 sequence: CASSLGRTSQQETQYF. The CDR3 nucleotides are TGTGCCAGCAGCTTAGGTCGGACTAGCCAACAAGAGACCCAGTACTTC.

This clone was counted only a few times. V usage is TRBV5-1 and J usage is TRBJ2-6; 9 bases are a match to TRBD1. V shed 3 bases and J 3 bases; nucleotides not matched to a gene: 7. The V gene's germline CDR1 is SGHRS and CDR2 YFSETQ. This CDR3 contains 17 residues. The CDR3 loop reads CASSYITGGYGANVLTF. DNA of the CDR3: TGCGCCAGCAGCTACATAACAGGGGGCTATGGGGCCAACGTCCTGACTTTC.

CDR3: CASSQLAGATDTQYF. The CDR3 nucleotides read TGCGCCAGCAGCCAACTAGCGGGAGCCACAGATACGCAGTATTTT. The gene calls are TRBV5-1 and TRBJ2-3, with 11 bases lining up with TRBD2. The germline V gene encodes CDR1 SGHRS and CDR2 YFSETQ. Trimming at V came to 4 bases and at J to 2 bases, leaving 3 bases not matched to a gene. The CDR3 is made up of 15 amino acids.